The clone carrying this T cell receptor (beta chain) was picked up a small number of times. This specimen belongs to a study of T cells in Graves' hyperthyroidism and ophthalmopathy. Template material for amplifying TCR beta CDR3 regions consisted of RNA transcripts. An initial round of RT-PCR targeting the TCR CDR3 relied on the HTBI primer set. TCRdb ran MiXCR on the multiplex PCR reads and lists one entry per CDR3 protein. Altogether roughly 560,000 distinct CDR3 sequences are present, about 15% being singletons, with the ten largest covering approximately 4.2%. Germline CDR1 and CDR2: MNHEY and SVGAGI. This CDR3 region has 14 residues. The ends lost 2 bases at V and 3 bases at J; junction bases unmatched: 2.

Sequenced material: blood. The V gene is TRBV6-5, the J gene TRBJ2-7; 9 nucleotides line up with TRBD1. This sequence originates from a woman between 35 and 50 years old with Graves' ophthalmopathy. The CDR3 spells CASSYQGQGYEQYF. The CDR3 DNA reads as TGTGCCAGCAGTTACCAGGGACAGGGCTACGAGCAGTACTTC.